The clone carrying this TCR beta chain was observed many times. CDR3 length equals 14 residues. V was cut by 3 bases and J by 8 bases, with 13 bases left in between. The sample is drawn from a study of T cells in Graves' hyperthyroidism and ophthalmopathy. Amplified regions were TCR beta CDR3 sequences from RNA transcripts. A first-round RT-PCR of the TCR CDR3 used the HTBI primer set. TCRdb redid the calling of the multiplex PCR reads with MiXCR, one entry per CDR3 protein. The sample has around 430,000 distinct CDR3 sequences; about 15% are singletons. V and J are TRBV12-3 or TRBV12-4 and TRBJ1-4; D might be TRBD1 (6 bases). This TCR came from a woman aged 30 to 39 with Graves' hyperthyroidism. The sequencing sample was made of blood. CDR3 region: CASSFAGAGEKLFF. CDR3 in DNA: TGTGCCAGCAGTTTCGCAGGGGCGGGAGAAAAACTGTTTTTT.